This entry lists 17 T cell receptor beta chains sequenced from one sample in a study of blood T cell repertoires in COVID-19. Some clones are missing from TCRdb's copy, which holds only in-frame ones; the method was immunoSEQ multiplex PCR. Of thousands of clones in the sample, about 73% were seen once. Sequenced sample: peripheral blood. The origin of the receptors is a human donor in a cohort sampled during active COVID-19.

Of note for this clone: Other DNA sequences in this specimen translate into the identical CDR3. The chain couples TRBV28 to TRBJ2-3; maybe TRBD2 (6 bases). The germline V gene has CDR1 MDHEN and CDR2 SYDVKM. V gave up 5 bases and J gave up 4 bases, with 16 bases separating them. The CDR3 is 15 amino acids. The CDR3 spells CASSLSPGVADTQYF. CDR3 nucleotides: TGTGCCAGCAGTCTTTCACCGGGGGTAGCAGATACGCAGTATTTT.

The chain has TRBV28 and TRBJ2-7; the D gene is possibly TRBD1 (6 bases). The V gene lost 10 bases and the J gene lost 0 bases, with 10 bases spanning the gap. Germline V CDR1 and CDR2: MDHEN, SYDVKM. This CDR3 contains 12 residues. The CDR3 protein is CATNRDSYEQYF. The CDR3 nucleotides read TGTGCCACCAACAGGGACTCCTACGAGCAGTACTTC.

This chain joins TRBV2 and TRBJ2-2; TRBD2 aligns across 7 bases. The V and J ends lost 6 bases and 6 bases, in that order; junction bases with no gene match: 4. CDR1 is SNHLY and CDR2 is FYNNEI in the germline V gene. The CDR3 totals 13 residues. The CDR3 coding sequence is TGTGCCAGCAGGCGGGAGTTCGCCGGGGAGCTGTTTTTT. Protein sequence: CASRREFAGELFF.

The chain links TRBV30 to TRBJ2-5; 10 nucleotides match TRBD1. V shed 5 bases and J 5 bases; nucleotides not matched to a gene: 11. The CDR3 has 15 residues. CDR1 is GTSNPN, CDR2 SVGIG, per germline (reference sequence). The DNA of the CDR3 is TGTGCCTGGGGATTGGGACAGGGGATGGGGGAGACCCAGTACTTC. It yields the protein CAWGLGQGMGETQYF.

This clone is medium-sized within its sample. This rearrangement joins TRBV18 to TRBJ1-4; weak D call: TRBD1 (5 bases). The CDR3 covers 12 residues. Germline V gene lookup returns CDR1 KGHSH and CDR2 LQKENI. V lost 5 bases, J lost 8 bases, and 9 bases lay in between. CDR3 sequence reads: CASSLGHEKLFF. DNA for the CDR3: TGTGCCAGCTCATTGGGGCACGAAAAACTGTTTTTT.

The rearrangement joins TRBV20-1 to TRBJ2-1; a weak D match, TRBD1 (5 bases). Trimming stripped 3 bases from V and 9 bases from J, with 9 bases between. Looked up from germline, CDR1 is DFQATT and CDR2 is SNEGSKA (reference sequence). CDR3 length: 11 residues. CDR3 coding DNA: TGCAGTGCTAGGGGGCGTGGTGAGCAGTTCTTC. Encoded protein: CSARGRGEQFF.

This chain joins TRBV27 and TRBJ2-5; D is uncertain. Trimming removed 5 bases from V and 5 bases from J, with 6 bases in between. CDR1 and CDR2 from the germline V gene are MNHEY and SMNVEV (reference sequence). This CDR3 has 11 residues. CDR3 sequence reads: CASSAGETQYF. The DNA of the CDR3 is TGTGCCAGCAGTGCCGGGGAGACCCAGTACTTC.

The chain joins TRBV28 to TRBJ2-3; 11 bases fit TRBD2. Germline CDR1 reads MDHEN; CDR2 reads SYDVKM. The CDR3 spans 15 residues. The J segment lost 12 bases and the V segment lost 3 bases, leaving 11 bases of the junction unmatched. The CDR3 bases are TGTGCCAGCAGTTTGATAAGGACTAGCGGGTCCTCACAGTATTTT. Translated: CASSLIRTSGSSQYF.

The chain has TRBV5-6 and TRBJ2-1; a possible D gene is TRBD2 (6 bases). Germline CDR1 SGHDT, CDR2 YYEEEE. There are 17 residues in the CDR3. V lost 0 bases and J 3 bases, leaving 16 bases between the germline ends. The CDR3 nucleotides read TGTGCCAGCAGCTTGGAAGTATTGGGACTCCACTACAATGAGCAGTTCTTC. It yields the protein CASSLEVLGLHYNEQFF.

The rearrangement links TRBV7-3 to TRBJ2-2; the D is unclear. Trimming shortened V by 4 bases and J by 2 bases, and 5 bases separated the two germline ends. In germline, CDR1 is SGHTA, CDR2 FQGTGA. The CDR3 sequence is 13 residues long. CDR3 nucleotide sequence: TGTGCCAGCAGCTCATTTAACACCGGGGAGCTGTTTTTT. It translates to CASSSFNTGELFF.

The chain carries TRBV3-1 (or the pseudogene TRBV3-2) and TRBJ2-7; 11 bases align to TRBD2. Germline values: CDR1 LGHDT, CDR2 YNNKEL (reference sequence). J gave up 6 bases and V 0 bases, and 7 bases lay outside the gene matches. CDR3 length: 16 amino acids. CDR3 nucleotide sequence: TGTGCCAGCAGCCAAGATTTACTAGCGGGAGTGCTCGAGCAGTACTTC. This gives the protein CASSQDLLAGVLEQYF.

The chain couples TRBV9 to TRBJ2-5; 8 nucleotides line up with TRBD1. After removal of 2 bases from V and 4 bases from J, the junction contained 7 bases not matched to a gene. Germline V gene data show CDR1 as SGDLS and CDR2 as YYNGEE. The CDR3 has 15 amino acids. The CDR3 sequence is CASSVTQGAGETQYF. CDR3 DNA: TGTGCCAGCAGCGTTACGCAGGGGGCCGGAGAGACCCAGTACTTC.

The chain joins TRBV4-3 to TRBJ2-2; 10 nucleotides align to TRBD2. The CDR3 loop spans 17 amino acids. Germline trimming cut 2 bases from V and 5 bases from J; bases unmatched to any gene: 8. The germline CDR1 and CDR2 sequences are LGHNA and YSLEER. For the CDR3, the DNA is TGCGCCAGCAGCCAATTTATAGCGGGAGGTCGGACCGGGGAGCTGTTTTTT. This encodes CASSQFIAGGRTGELFF.

The chain uses TRBV6-4 and TRBJ2-3, with 14 bases identical to TRBD2. Germline V gene data show CDR1 as MRHNA and CDR2 as SNTAGT. The CDR3 length is 17 residues. Unmatched junction bases numbered 6, after V lost 4 bases and J lost 3 bases. CDR3 protein: CASSAGTSGSGTDTQYF. Here the CDR3 DNA reads TGTGCCAGCAGTGCCGGGACTAGCGGGAGTGGTACAGATACGCAGTATTTT.

J is TRBJ2-1 and V is TRBV19, with D perhaps matching TRBD2 (5 bases). Looked up from germline, CDR1 is LNHDA and CDR2 is SQIVND (reference sequence). The CDR3 has 13 amino acids. V shed 8 bases and J shed 0 bases, with 8 bases lying between them. The CDR3 nucleotides are TGTGCCAGTCTAAGCGGCTCCTACAATGAGCAGTTCTTC. Translating gives CASLSGSYNEQFF.

J is TRBJ2-1 and V is TRBV6-2 or TRBV6-3; the match to TRBD2 covers 10 bases. CDR1 is MNHEY and CDR2 is SVGEGT in the germline V gene. CDR3 length equals 16 residues. V was clipped by 4 bases and J by 2 bases; unmatched bases: 5. This CDR3 is CASSLRTSGAYNEQFF. The DNA of the CDR3 is TGTGCCAGCAGTTTAAGGACTAGCGGAGCCTACAATGAGCAGTTCTTC.

Only one count was recorded for this clone. The chain employs TRBV15 and TRBJ2-1, with TRBD2 matching over 9 bases. Trimming cost V 1 base and J 2 bases; bases outside gene matches: 9. CDR1 LNHNV and CDR2 YYDKDF come from the germline V gene (reference sequence). The CDR3 loop spans 18 amino acids. The CDR3 DNA follows: TGTGCCACCAGCAGAGGGTTGGCTAGCGGGGACCCCTACAATGAGCAGTTCTTC. It is translated as CATSRGLASGDPYNEQFF.